This TCR beta chain was captured by sequencing in a study of Ad26.COV2.S vaccination and SARS-CoV-2 variants. The treatment denotes: 15 to 20 received Ad26.COV2.S at low or high dose, single or two shots; 5 received placebo; per-sample allocation not given. Day 63 after the first injection of vaccine or placebo was the sampling time. The individual, an adult aged 18-55 years, was a donor in Boston. Vaccination used an Ad26 vector expressing Wuhan-strain SARS-CoV-2 spike. The CDR3 totals 13 residues. With 3 bases removed from V and 9 bases from J, the gap between germline ends came to 12 bases. This clone is a singleton in its sample. Libraries were prepared by immunoSEQ multiplex PCR; TCRdb keeps only in-frame clonotypes and omits some of them. The table records around 300,000 clones, less than 90% of them present only once.

This material consisted of peripheral blood, taken in a trial of Ad26.COV2.S vaccine versus placebo. The receptor's source is a person aged 18 to 59 who received the Ad26.COV2.S COVID-19 vaccine or a placebo. The chain recombines TRBV12-3 or TRBV12-4 with TRBJ2-1; possibly TRBD1 for D (6 bases). This CDR3 reads CASSFHSGAEQFF. The CDR3 nucleotides are TGTGCCAGCAGTTTTCACTCAGGGGCTGAGCAGTTCTTC.